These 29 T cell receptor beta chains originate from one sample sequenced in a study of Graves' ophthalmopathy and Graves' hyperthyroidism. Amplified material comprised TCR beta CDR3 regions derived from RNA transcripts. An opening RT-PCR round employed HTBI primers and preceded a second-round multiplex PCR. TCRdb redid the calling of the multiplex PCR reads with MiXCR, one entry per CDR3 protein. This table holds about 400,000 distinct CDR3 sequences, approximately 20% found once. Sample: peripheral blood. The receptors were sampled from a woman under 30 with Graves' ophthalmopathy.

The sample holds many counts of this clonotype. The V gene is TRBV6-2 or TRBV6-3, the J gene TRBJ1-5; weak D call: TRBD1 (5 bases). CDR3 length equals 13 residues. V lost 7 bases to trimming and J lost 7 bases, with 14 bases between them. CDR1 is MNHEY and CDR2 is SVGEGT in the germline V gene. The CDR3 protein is CASKTVGSQPQHF. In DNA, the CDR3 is TGTGCCAGCAAGACAGTGGGCAGCCAGCCCCAGCATTTT.

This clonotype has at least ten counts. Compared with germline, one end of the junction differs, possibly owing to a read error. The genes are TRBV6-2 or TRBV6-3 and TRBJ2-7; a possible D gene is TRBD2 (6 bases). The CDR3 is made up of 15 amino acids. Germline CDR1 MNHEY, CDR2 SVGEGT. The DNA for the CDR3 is TGTGTCAGCAGTTCCGTAGCGGCGGCACCCTACGAGCAGTACTTC. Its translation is CVSSSVAAAPYEQYF.

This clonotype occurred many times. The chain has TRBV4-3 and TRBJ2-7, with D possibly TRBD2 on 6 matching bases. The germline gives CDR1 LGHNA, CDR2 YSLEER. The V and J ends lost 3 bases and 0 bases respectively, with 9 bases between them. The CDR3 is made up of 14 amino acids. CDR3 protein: CASSQGGYSYEQYF. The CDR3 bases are TGCGCCAGCAGCCAGGGAGGATACTCCTACGAGCAGTACTTC.

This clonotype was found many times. The CDR3 sequence: CAISPRGGSQPQHF. For the CDR3, the DNA is TGTGCCATCAGCCCTAGAGGGGGGAGTCAGCCCCAGCATTTT. The genes are TRBV10-3 and TRBJ1-5; weak D call: TRBD1 (6 bases). Germline-derived CDR1 and CDR2 are ENHRY and SYGVKD. Trimming stripped 6 bases from V and 6 bases from J, with 15 bases between. This CDR3 has 14 residues.

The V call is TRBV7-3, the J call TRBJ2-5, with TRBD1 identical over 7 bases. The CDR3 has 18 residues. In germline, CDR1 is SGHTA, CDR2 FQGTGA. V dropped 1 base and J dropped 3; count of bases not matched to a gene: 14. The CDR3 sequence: CASSLNGYRGSVEETQYF. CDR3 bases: TGTGCCAGCAGCTTAAACGGATACAGGGGATCCGTGGAAGAGACCCAGTACTTC. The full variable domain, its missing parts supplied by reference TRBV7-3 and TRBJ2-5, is GAGVSQTPSNKVTEKGKYVELRCDPISGHTALYWYRQSLGQGPEFLIYFQGTGAADDSGLPNDRFFAVRPEGSVSTLKIQRTERGDSAVYLCASSLNGYRGSVEETQYFGPGTRLLVL.

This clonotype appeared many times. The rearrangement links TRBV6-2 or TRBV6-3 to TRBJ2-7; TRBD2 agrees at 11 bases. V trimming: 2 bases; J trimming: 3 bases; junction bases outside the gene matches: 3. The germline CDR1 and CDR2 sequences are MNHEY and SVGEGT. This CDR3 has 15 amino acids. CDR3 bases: TGTGCCAGCAGTTACCCAGGACTAGCGGGCTACGAGCAGTACTTC. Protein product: CASSYPGLAGYEQYF.

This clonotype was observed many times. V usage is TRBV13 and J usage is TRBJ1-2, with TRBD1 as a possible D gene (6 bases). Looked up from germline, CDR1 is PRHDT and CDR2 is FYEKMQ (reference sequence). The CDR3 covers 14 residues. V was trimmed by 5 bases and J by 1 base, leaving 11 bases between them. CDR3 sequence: CASSPRGRNYGYTF. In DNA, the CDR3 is TGTGCCAGCAGCCCCAGGGGACGTAACTATGGCTACACCTTC.

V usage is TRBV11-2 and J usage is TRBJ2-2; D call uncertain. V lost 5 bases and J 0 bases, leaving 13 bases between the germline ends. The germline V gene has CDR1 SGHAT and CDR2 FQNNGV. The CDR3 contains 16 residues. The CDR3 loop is CASSLHSPANTGELFF. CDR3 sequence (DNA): TGTGCCAGCAGCCTACACTCACCCGCGAACACCGGGGAGCTGTTTTTT. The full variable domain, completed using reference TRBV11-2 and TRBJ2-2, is EAGVAQSPRYKIIEKRQSVAFWCNPISGHATLYWYQQILGQGPKLLIQFQNNGVVDDSQLPKDRFSAERLKGVDSTLKIQPAKLEDSAVYLCASSLHSPANTGELFFGEGSRLTVL.

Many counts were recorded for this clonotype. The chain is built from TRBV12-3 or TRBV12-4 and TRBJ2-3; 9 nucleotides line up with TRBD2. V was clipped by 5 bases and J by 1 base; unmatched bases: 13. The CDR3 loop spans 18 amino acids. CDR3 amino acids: CASSLTLGSGSGTDTQYF. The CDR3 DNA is TGTGCCAGCAGTCTAACGCTGGGTAGCGGGAGTGGCACAGATACGCAGTATTTT.

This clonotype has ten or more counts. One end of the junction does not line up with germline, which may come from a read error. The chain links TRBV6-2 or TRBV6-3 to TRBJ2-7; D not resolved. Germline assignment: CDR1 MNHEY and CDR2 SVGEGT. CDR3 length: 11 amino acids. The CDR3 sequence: CASGFRDTIIF. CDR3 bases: TGTGCCAGCGGATTTAGGGATACTATAATTTTC.

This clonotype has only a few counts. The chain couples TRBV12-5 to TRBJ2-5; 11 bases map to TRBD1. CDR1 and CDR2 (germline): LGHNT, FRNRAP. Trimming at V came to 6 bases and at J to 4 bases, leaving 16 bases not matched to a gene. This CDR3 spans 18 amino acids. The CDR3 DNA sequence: TGTGCTAGTGGCCCCGAGTACCGGGACAGGGGGTGCAGAGAGACCCAGTACTTC. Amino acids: CASGPEYRDRGCRETQYF.

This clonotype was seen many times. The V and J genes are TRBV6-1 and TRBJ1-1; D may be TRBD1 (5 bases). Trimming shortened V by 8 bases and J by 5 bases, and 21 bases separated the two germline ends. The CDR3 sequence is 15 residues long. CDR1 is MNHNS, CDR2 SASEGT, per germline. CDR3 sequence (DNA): TGTGCCAGCCAAGACTCTGGGGCCGCGTCGACTGAAGCTTTCTTT. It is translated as CASQDSGAASTEAFF.

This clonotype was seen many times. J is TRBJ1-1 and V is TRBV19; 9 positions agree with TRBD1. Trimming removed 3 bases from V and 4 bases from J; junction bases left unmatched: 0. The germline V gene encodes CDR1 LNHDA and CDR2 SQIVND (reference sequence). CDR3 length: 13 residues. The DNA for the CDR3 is TGTGCCAGTAGTATGGGACAGGGCACTGAAGCTTTCTTT. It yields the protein CASSMGQGTEAFF.

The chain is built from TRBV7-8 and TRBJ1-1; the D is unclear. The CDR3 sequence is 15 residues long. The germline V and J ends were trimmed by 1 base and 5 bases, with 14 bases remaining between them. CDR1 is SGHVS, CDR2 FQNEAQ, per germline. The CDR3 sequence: CASSLDEGSGTEAFF. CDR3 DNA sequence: TGTGCCAGCAGCTTAGACGAGGGCAGTGGGACTGAAGCTTTCTTT. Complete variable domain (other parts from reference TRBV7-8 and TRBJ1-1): GAGVSQSPRYKVAKRGQDVALRCDPISGHVSLFWYQQALGQGPEFLTYFQNEAQLDKSGLPSDRFFAERPEGSVSTLKIQRTQQEDSAVYLCASSLDEGSGTEAFFGQGTRLTVV.

CDR3 amino acids: CASSRDHGGYGYTF. The CDR3 nucleotides are TGTGCCAGCAGTCGGGACCATGGGGGCTATGGCTACACCTTC. The rearrangement joins TRBV7-2 to TRBJ1-2; possibly TRBD1 for D (5 bases). Germline CDR1 and CDR2: SGHTA and FQGNSA. The CDR3 is 14 residues long. The V gene lost 6 bases and the J gene lost 4 bases, with 15 bases spanning the gap. Complete variable domain (other parts from reference TRBV7-2 and TRBJ1-2): GAGVSQSPSNKVTEKGKDVELRCDPISGHTALYWYRQSLGQGLEFLIYFQGNSAPDKSGLPSDRFSAERTGGSVSTLTIQRTQQEDSAVYLCASSRDHGGYGYTFGSGTRLTVV.

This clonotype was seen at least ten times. The DNA for the CDR3 is TGTGCCAGCACGGCCGAATACAGGGGGCTCCTCTCCTACGAGCAGTACTTC. It yields the protein CASTAEYRGLLSYEQYF. The chain joins TRBV6-4 to TRBJ2-7; 9 nucleotides match TRBD1. J was trimmed by 0 bases and V by 7 bases; bases with no gene match: 13. CDR3 length equals 17 residues. Germline CDR1 reads MRHNA; CDR2 reads SNTAGT.

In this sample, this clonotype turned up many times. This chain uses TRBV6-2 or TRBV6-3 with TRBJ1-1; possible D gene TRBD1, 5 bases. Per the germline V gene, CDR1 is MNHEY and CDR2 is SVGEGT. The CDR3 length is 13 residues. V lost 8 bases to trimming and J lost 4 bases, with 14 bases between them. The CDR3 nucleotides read TGTGCCAGCCCCCTCGGAAGGGGCACTGAAGCTTTCTTT. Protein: CASPLGRGTEAFF.

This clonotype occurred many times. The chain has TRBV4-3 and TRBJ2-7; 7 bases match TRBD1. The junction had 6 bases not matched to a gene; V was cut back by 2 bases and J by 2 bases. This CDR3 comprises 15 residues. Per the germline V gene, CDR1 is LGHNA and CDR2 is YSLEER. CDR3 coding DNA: TGCGCCAGCAGCCAACGGACAGGCGCTACCTACGAGCAGTACTTC. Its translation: CASSQRTGATYEQYF.

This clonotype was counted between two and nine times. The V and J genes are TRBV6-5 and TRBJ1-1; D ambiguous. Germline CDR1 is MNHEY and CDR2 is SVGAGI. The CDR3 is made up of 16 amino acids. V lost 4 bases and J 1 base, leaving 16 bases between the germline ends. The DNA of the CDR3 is TGTGCCAGCAGTTTGCCCGGGTCGGAGGCGAACACTGAAGCTTTCTTT. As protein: CASSLPGSEANTEAFF.

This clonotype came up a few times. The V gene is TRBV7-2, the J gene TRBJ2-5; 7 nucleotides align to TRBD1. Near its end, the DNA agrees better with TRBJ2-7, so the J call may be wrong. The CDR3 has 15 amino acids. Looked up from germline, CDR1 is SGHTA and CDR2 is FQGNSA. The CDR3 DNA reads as TGTGCCAGCAGCTTAGGGGGACAGAGGTCCTACGAGCAGTACTTC. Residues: CASSLGGQRSYEQYF.

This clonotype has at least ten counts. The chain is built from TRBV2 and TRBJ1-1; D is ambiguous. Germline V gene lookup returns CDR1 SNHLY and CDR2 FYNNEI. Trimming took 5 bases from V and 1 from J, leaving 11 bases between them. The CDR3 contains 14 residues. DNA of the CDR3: TGTGCCAGCAGTATGTCGTTTGGGAACACTGAAGCTTTCTTT. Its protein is CASSMSFGNTEAFF.

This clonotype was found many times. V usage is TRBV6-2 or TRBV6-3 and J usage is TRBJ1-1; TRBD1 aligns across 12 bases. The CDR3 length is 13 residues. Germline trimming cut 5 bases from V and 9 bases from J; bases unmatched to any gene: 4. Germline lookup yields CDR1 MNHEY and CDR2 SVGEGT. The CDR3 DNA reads TGTGCCAGCAGTCCCCGGGACAGGGGGCAAGCTTTCTTT. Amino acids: CASSPRDRGQAFF.

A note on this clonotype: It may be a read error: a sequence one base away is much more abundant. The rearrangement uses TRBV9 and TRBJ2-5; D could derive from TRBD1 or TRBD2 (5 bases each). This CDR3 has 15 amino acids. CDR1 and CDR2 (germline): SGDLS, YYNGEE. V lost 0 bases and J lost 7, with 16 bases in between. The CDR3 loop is CASSVGGRPEGTQYF. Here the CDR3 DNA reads TGTGCCAGCAGCGTAGGGGGACGGCCGGAAGGGACCCAGTACTTC. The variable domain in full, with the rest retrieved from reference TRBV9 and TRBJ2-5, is DSGVTQTPKHLITATGQRVTLRCSPRSGDLSVYWYQQSLDQGLQFLIQYYNGEERAKGNILERFSAQQFPDLHSELNLSSLELGDSALYFCASSVGGRPEGTQYFGPGTRLLVL.

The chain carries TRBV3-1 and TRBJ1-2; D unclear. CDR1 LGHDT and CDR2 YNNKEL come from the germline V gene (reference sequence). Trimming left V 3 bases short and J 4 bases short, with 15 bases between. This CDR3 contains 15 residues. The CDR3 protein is CASSQASGKSYGYTF. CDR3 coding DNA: TGTGCCAGCAGCCAGGCATCGGGGAAATCCTATGGCTACACCTTC. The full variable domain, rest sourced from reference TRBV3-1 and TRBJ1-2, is DTAVSQTPKYLVTQMGNDKSIKCEQNLGHDTMYWYKQDSKKFLKIMFSYNNKELIINETVPNRFSPKSPDKAHLNLHINSLELGDSAVYFCASSQASGKSYGYTFGSGTRLTVV.

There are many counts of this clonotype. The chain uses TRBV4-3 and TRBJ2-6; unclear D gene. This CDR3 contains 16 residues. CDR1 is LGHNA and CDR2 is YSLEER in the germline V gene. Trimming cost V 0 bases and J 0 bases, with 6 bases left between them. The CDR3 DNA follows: TGCGCCAGCAGCCAAGATAGGAGCTCTGGGGCCAACGTCCTGACTTTC. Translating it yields CASSQDRSSGANVLTF.

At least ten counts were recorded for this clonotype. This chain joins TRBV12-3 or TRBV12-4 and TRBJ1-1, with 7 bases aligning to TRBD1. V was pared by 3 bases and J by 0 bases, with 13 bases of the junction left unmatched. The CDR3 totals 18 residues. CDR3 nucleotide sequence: TGTGCCAGCAGTTTGCCGATCAAGAGACAGGGAATGAACACTGAAGCTTTCTTT. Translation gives CASSLPIKRQGMNTEAFF.

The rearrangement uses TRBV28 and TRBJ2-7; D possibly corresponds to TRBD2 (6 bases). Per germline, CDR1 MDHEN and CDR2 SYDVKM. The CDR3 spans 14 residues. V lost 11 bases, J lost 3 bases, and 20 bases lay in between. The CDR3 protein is CASHSSREHYEQYF. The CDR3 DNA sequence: TGTGCCTCCCATTCCTCCCGGGAGCACTACGAGCAGTACTTC.

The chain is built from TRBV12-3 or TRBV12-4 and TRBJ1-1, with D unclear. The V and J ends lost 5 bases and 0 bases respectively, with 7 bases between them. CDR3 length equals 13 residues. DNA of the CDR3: TGTGCCAGCAGTGCGGCGCTGAACACTGAAGCTTTCTTT. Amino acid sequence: CASSAALNTEAFF.

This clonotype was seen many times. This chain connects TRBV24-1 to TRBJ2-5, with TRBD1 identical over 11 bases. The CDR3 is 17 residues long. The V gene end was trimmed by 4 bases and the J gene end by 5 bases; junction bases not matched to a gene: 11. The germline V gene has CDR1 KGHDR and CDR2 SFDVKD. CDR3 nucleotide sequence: TGTGCCACCAGTGACCAAGCGGGACAGGGGGTTTTCGAGACCCAGTACTTC. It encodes CATSDQAGQGVFETQYF.